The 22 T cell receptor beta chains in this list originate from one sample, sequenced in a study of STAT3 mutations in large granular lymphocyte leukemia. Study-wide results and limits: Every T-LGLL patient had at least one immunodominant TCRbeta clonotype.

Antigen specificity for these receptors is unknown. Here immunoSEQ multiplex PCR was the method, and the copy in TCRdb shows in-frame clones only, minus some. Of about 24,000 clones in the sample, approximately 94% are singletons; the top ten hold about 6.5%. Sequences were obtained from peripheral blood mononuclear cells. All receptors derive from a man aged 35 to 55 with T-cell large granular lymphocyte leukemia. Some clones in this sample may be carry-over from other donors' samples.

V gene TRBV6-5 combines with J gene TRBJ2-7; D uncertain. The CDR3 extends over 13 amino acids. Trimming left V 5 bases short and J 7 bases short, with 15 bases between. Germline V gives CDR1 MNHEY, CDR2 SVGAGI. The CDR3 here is CASSPPRLREQYF. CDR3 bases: TGTGCCAGCAGTCCCCCTCGCCTACGGGAGCAGTACTTC.

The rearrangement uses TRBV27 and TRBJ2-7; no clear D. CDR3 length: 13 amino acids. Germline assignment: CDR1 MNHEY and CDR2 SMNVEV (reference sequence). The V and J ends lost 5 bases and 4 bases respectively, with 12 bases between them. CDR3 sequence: CASSPRLLYEQYF. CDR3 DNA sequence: TGTGCCAGCAGTCCACGCCTACTGTACGAGCAGTACTTC.

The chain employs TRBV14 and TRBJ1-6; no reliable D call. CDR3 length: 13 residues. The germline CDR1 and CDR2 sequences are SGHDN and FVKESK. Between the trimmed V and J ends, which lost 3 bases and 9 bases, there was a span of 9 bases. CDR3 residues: CASSQALGSPLHF. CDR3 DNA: TGTGCCAGCAGCCAGGCCTTGGGTTCACCCCTCCACTTT.

CDR3 protein: CASSYDPRGYEQYF. DNA of the CDR3: TGTGCCAGCAGTTACGATCCCCGGGGCTACGAGCAGTACTTC. The V call is TRBV6-5, the J call TRBJ2-7, with a weak D call TRBD2 (5 bases). There are 14 residues in the CDR3. The V gene lost 2 bases and the J gene lost 3 bases, with 11 bases spanning the gap. Germline V lookup: CDR1 MNHEY, CDR2 SVGAGI.

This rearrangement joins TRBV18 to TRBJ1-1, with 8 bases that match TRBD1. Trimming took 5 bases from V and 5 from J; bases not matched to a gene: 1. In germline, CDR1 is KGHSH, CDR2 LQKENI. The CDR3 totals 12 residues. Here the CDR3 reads CASSGQGTEAFF. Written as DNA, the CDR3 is TGTGCCAGCTCAGGACAGGGAACTGAAGCTTTCTTT.

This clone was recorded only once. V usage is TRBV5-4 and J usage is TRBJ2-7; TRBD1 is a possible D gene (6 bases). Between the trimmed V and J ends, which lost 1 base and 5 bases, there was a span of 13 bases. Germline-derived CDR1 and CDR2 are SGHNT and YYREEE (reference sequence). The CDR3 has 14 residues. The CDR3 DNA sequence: TGTGCCAGCAGCTTGTCCAGGGGTAGCGACGAGCAGTACTTC. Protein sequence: CASSLSRGSDEQYF. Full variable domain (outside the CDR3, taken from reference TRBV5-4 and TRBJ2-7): ETGVTQSPTHLIKTRGQQVTLRCSSQSGHNTVSWYQQALGQGPQFIFQYYREEENGRGNFPPRFSGLQFPNYSSELNVNALELDDSALYLCASSLSRGSDEQYFGPGTRLTVT.

This chain's CDR3 is CASSAGQGIFNTEAFF. CDR3 DNA sequence: TGTGCCAGCAGCGCAGGACAGGGGATATTCAACACTGAAGCTTTCTTT. This chain links TRBV9 with TRBJ1-1; 9 nucleotides agree with TRBD1. The germline V gene encodes CDR1 SGDLS and CDR2 YYNGEE. The CDR3 is 16 amino acids. V dropped 3 bases and J dropped 2; count of bases not matched to a gene: 8.

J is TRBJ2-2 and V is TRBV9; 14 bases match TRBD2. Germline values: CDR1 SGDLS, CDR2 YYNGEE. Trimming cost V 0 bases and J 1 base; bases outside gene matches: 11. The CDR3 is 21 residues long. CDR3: CASSVVEVQGLAGENTGELFF. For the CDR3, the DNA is TGTGCCAGCAGCGTAGTAGAAGTCCAGGGACTAGCGGGGGAGAACACCGGGGAGCTGTTTTTT.

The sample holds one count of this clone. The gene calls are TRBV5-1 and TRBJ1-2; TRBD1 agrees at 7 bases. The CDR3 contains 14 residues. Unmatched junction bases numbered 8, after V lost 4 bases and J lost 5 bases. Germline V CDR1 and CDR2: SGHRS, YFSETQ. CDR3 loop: CASSRDSSLYGYTF. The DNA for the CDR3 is TGCGCCAGCAGCCGGGACAGCTCGTTATATGGCTACACCTTC.

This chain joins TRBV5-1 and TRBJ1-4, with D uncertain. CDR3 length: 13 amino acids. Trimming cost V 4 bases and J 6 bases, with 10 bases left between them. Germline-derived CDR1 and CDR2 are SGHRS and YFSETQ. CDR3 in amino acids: CASSTRGDEKLFF. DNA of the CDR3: TGCGCCAGCAGCACGAGAGGTGATGAAAAACTGTTTTTT.

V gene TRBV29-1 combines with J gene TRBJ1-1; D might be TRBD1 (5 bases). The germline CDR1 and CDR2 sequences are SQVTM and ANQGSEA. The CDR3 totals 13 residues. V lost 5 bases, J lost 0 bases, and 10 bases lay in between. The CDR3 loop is CSVPGTLNTEAFF. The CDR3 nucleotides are TGCAGCGTTCCCGGGACCTTGAACACTGAAGCTTTCTTT.

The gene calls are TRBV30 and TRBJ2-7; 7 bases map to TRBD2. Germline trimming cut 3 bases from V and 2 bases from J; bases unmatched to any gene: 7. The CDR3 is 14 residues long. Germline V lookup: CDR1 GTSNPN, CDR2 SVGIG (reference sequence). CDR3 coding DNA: TGTGCCTGGAGCCACGGGAGGCGCCCCTACGAGCAGTACTTC. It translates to CAWSHGRRPYEQYF.

The CDR3 here is CASSLYGTALYEQYF. The CDR3 region has the DNA TGCGCCAGCAGCTTGTATGGGACAGCCCTCTACGAGCAGTACTTC. The rearrangement joins TRBV5-1 to TRBJ2-7; 7 bases match TRBD1. The CDR3 spans 15 residues. V lost 1 base and J lost 3; bases outside the gene matches: 7. Germline V gene lookup returns CDR1 SGHRS and CDR2 YFSETQ.

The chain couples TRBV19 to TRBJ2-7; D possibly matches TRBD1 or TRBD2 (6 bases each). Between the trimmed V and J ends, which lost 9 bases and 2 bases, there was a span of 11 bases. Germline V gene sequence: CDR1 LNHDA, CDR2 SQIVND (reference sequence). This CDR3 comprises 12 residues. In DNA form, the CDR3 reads TGTGCCAGCCCGGGGGCTCCCTACGAGCAGTACTTC. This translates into CASPGAPYEQYF.

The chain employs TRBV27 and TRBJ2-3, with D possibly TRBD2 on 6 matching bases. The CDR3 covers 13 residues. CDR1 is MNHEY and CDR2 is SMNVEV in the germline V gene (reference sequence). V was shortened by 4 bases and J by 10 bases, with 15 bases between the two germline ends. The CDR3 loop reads CASSSGETVAQYF. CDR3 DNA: TGTGCCAGCAGTTCGGGGGAGACAGTAGCGCAGTATTTT.

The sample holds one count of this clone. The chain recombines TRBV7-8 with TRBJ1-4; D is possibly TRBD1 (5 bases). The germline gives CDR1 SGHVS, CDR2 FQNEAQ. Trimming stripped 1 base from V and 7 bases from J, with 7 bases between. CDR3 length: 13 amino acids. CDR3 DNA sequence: TGTGCCAGCAGCTTAGTCCAGGGTGAAAAACTGTTTTTT. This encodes CASSLVQGEKLFF.

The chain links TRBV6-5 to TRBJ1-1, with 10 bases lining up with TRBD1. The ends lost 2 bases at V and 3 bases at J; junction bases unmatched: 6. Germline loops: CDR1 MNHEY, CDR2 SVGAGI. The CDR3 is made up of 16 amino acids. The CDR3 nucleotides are TGTGCCAGCAGTTACGACAGGGGGCGTGGGTACACTGAAGCTTTCTTT. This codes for CASSYDRGRGYTEAFF.

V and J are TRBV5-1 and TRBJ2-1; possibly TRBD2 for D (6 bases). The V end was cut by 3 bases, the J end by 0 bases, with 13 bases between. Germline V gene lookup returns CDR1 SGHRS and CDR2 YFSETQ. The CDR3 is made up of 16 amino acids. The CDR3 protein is CASSSRGGPSYNEQFF. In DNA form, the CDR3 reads TGCGCCAGCAGCTCCCGGGGAGGCCCCTCCTACAATGAGCAGTTCTTC.

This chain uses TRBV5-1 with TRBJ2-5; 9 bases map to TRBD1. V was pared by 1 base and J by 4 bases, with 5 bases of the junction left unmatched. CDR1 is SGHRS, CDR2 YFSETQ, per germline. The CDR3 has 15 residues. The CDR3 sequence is CASSLSRDRVETQYF. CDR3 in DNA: TGCGCCAGCAGCTTGTCCCGGGACAGGGTAGAGACCCAGTACTTC. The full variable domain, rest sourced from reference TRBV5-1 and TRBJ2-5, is KAGVTQTPRYLIKTRGQQVTLSCSPISGHRSVSWYQQTPGQGLQFLFEYFSETQRNKGNFPGRFSGRQFSNSRSEMNVSTLELGDSALYLCASSLSRDRVETQYFGPGTRLLVL.

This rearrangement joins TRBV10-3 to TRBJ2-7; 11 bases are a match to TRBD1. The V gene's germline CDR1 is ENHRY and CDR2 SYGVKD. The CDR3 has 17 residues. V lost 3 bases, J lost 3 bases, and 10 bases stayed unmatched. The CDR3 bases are TGTGCCATCAGTGATTGGGGAACCGGGACAGGGGGCTACGAGCAGTACTTC. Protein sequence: CAISDWGTGTGGYEQYF.

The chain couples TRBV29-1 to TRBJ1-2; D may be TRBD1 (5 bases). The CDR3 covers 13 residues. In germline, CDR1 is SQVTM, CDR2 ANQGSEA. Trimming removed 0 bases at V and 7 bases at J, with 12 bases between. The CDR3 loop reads CSVEDVQGSGYTF. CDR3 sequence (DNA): TGCAGCGTTGAAGACGTGCAGGGTAGTGGCTACACCTTC. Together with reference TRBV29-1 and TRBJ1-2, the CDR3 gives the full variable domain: SAVISQKPSRDICQRGTSLTIQCQVDSQVTMMFWYRQQPGQSLTLIATANQGSEATYESGFVIDKFPISRPNLTFSTLTVSNMSPEDSSIYLCSVEDVQGSGYTFGSGTRLTVV.

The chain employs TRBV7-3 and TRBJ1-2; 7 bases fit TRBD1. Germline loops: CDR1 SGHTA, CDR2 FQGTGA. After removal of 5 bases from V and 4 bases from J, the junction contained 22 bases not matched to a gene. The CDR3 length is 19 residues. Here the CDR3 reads CASSPGPWLGRGLIYGYTF. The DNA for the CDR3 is TGTGCCAGCAGCCCTGGGCCCTGGTTGGGGAGGGGGCTCATCTATGGCTACACCTTC.